The following is a T cell receptor (beta chain) sequence with its context. What it binds is unknown. Researchers ran the PCR with 60 Vbeta and 13 Jbeta primers. Assay: immunoSEQ multiplex PCR; the TCRdb copy retains only in-frame clones and omits some. The repertoire holds about 160,000 clones, with 80% as singletons. This sample stems from a study of cytomegalovirus exposure and HLA in healthy donors. Whole-study findings and limits: Donor immune exposure was known only as CMV serostatus. Common viral pathogens were later found to be apparently linked to several of the most significant clusters. An ancestry cluster, one associated with Asian ancestry, reportedly showed fewer N-insertions than the roughly 700-donor mean in a later analysis.

Per the germline V gene, CDR1 is MNHEY and CDR2 is SMNVEV (reference sequence). V trimming: 5 bases; J trimming: 3 bases; junction bases outside the gene matches: 1. The CDR3 contains 14 residues. This chain connects TRBV27 to TRBJ2-5, with 12 bases lining up with TRBD2. This sequence originates from a man aged 25-45 years in good health and CMV-seronegative. The source material was PBMCs. CDR3 amino acids: CASSGLAGKETQYF. The CDR3 coding sequence is TGTGCCAGCAGTGGACTAGCGGGGAAAGAGACCCAGTACTTC.